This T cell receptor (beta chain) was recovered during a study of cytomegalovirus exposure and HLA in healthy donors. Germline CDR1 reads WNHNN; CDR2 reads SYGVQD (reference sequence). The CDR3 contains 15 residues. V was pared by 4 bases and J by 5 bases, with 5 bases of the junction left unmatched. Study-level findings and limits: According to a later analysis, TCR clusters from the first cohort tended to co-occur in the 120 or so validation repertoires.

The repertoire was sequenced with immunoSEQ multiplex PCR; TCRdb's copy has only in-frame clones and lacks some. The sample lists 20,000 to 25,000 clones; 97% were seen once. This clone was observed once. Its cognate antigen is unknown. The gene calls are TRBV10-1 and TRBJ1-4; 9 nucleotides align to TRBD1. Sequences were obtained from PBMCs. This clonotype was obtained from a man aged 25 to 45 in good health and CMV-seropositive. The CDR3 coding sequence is TGCGCCAGCAGTGGAGGAGGGACAGGGAATGAAAAACTGTTTTTT. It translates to CASSGGGTGNEKLFF.